This T cell receptor beta chain was observed in a study of T cell responses to AZD1222 COVID-19 vaccine. Regarding the study as a whole: Along spike, vaccine-associated CD4 TCRs were found throughout, with dominance at 160-218 and 743-854. The sample set comprised mostly white British donors with more females, and clonal diversity was possibly underestimated.

As to this clone: What it binds is unknown.

The CDR3 is 13 amino acids. Germline CDR1 is MNHEY and CDR2 is SVGAGI. The V and J ends lost 8 bases and 6 bases respectively, with 13 bases between them. Assay: immunoSEQ multiplex PCR; the TCRdb copy retains only in-frame clones and omits some. The table lists 200,000 or so clones, 92% of them singletons. The gene calls are TRBV6-5 and TRBJ2-2; TRBD1 is a possible D gene (6 bases). The TCR originated in an adult in good health. Source: peripheral blood, taken on day 0 of AZD1222 vaccination. CDR3 amino acids: CASLPQGPGELFF. The CDR3 nucleotides are TGTGCCAGCCTACCACAGGGACCCGGGGAGCTGTTTTTT.